This T cell receptor (beta chain) was profiled in a study of cytomegalovirus exposure and HLA in healthy donors. Study details: HLA-typed donors contributed around 82 million unique TCRs, which were held in an early data release.

This CDR3 spans 15 amino acids. Trimming pared 1 base from V and 1 base from J, leaving 8 bases between. The germline CDR1 and CDR2 sequences are SEHNR and FQNEAQ (reference sequence). Regarding the study as a whole: As a later analysis showed, a missense DCLRE1C variant was linked to trimming of TCR beta V- and J-genes.

Primers included in the PCR were 60 Vbeta and 13 Jbeta primers. Assay: immunoSEQ multiplex PCR; the TCRdb copy retains only in-frame clones and omits some. Among 80,000 to 130,000 clones listed, about 74% were seen once. About this clone: The antigen is not known.

This sequence was found in a woman under 30 in good health and CMV-seropositive. The chain recombines TRBV7-9 with TRBJ2-1; D call uncertain. What was sequenced was PBMCs. CDR3 sequence reads: CASSLGLVSYNEQFF. In DNA, the CDR3 is TGTGCCAGCAGCTTAGGGCTAGTTTCCTACAATGAGCAGTTCTTC.